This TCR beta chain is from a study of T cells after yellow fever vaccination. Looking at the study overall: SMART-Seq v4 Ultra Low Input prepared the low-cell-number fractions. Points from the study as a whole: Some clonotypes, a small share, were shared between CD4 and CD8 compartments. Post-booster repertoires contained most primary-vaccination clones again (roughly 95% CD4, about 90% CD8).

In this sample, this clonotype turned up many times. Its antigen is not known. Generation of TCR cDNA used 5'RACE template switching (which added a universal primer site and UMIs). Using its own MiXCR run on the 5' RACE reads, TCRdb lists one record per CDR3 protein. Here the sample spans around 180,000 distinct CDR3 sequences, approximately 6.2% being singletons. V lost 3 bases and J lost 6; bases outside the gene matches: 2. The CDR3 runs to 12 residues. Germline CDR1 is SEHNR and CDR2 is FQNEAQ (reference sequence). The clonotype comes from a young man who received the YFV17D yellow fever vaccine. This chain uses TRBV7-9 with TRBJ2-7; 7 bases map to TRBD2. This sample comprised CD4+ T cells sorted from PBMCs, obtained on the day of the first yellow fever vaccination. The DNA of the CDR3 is TGTGCCAGCAGCTTCACGGGGGGCGAGCAGTACGTC. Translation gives CASSFTGGEQYV.